Included here is one T cell receptor beta chain sequence, with context. Its recognized antigen is unknown. Per-base qualities were not stored, and no clone one base away is much larger. The CDR3 starts with the cysteine, ends with the phenylalanine, and has 14 residues. The entry retains the CDR3 DNA only, 42 bases that are in frame from base 1. CDR1 and CDR2 are drawn from the germline V gene: SGHRS, YFSETQ. The germline ends are 11 bases apart after V is trimmed by 4 bases and J by 3 bases. The immunoSEQ Assay was the method used to sequence TCRbeta CDR3 regions. After extraction, genomic DNA underwent amplification by bias-controlled multiplex PCR, followed by high-throughput sequencing. The study's processing was this. To quantify the absolute abundance of each unique TCRbeta CDR3 region, sequences were collapsed and filtered. T cell fraction was estimated by normalizing TCRbeta template counts to usable DNA, which was measured by amplifying reference genes present in all nucleated cells. Repertoire TCRs were annotated as SARS-CoV-2-specific by exact matching of V gene, CDR3 amino acid sequence and J gene to a known reactive TCR set. MIRA supplied the reference SARS-CoV-2 TCR set, which was filtered for enrichment in COVID-19-positive ImmuneCODE repertoires so that public or cross-reactive TCRs were removed. Using the MIRA antigens, annotated TCRs were further analysed by specific ORF or by position within an ORF. Breadth was defined as the number of annotated unique rearrangements divided by the total number of unique productive rearrangements, and depth was defined as the summed frequency of the annotated unique rearrangements. TCR breadth was compared between groups using two-sided Wilcoxon rank-sum tests. TCRdb's version of the immuneACCESS table is confined to in-frame rearrangements and falls short of the full clone set. An unresolved V gene accounts for under half of the shortfall where checked; the remainder is of unknown origin. D and trimming come from the DNA, and the V and J calls and clone size come from that table. Across this sample there are about 460,000 clones, with around 89% seen only once. 1.7% of the sample is taken by the ten largest.

Taken with the paper, the label for treatment or condition translates to: some 19 received Ad26.COV2.S at low or high dose, single or two shots; roughly five received placebo; per-sample allocation not given. Repertoires of vaccine and placebo recipients were sequenced from samples collected on day 63 after the first injection. Between 29 July and 7 August 2020, Cohort 1b enrolled 25 adults aged 18-55 years at one site in Boston, USA. Ad26.COV2.S was a replication-incompetent adenovirus type 26 vector expressing a prefusion-stabilized SARS-CoV-2 spike protein from the original Wuhan strain. This specimen comes from a study of Ad26.COV2.S vaccination and SARS-CoV-2 variants (TCRdb year 2021). With respect to the entire study: Donors in the vaccine arm were drawn from COV1001, a multicentre, randomized, double-blind, placebo-controlled phase I-IIa trial testing Ad26.COV2.S in healthy adults. Ad26.COV2.S was given intramuscularly at 5x10^10 or 1x10^11 viral particles, as a single shot or as two shots 56 days apart. TCRbeta repertoire sequencing served as the tool for gauging how specific and how broad the SARS-CoV-2-reactive T cell receptors were following Ad26.COV2.S vaccination. The TCR-sequenced set comprised approximately 32 samples: around 20 Ad26.COV2.S vaccine recipients, 5 placebo recipients and 8 SARS-CoV-2 convalescent individuals. Trial participants were randomized into five groups of five, in which low-dose or high-dose Ad26.COV2.S was given once or twice, or placebo was given on both occasions. Investigators remained blinded to trial group allocation during experiments and outcome assessment.

What the research found in general, with its limitations: Comparable non-spike TCR breadth was observed between vaccine and placebo recipients, consistent with only spike being contained in the vaccine. After vaccination, spike-specific CD8+ and CD4+ T cell responses were reported to show substantial breadth. Compared with placebo recipients, Ad26.COV2.S recipients showed higher spike-specific TCR breadth (P = 0.0014). The study was not powered to compare responses between vaccine doses or regimens. It was noted by the authors that total T cell responses may have been underestimated by the TCR breadth and depth analyses.

The starting material was peripheral blood, obtained in a trial of Ad26.COV2.S vaccine versus placebo. The chain employs TRBV5-1 and TRBJ2-4; the D region possibly corresponds to TRBD1 (6 bases align). This sequence was found in a person between 18 and 65 years old who received the Ad26.COV2.S COVID-19 vaccine or a placebo. CDR3 region: CASSDVRGKNIQYF. The nucleotide sequence is TGCGCCAGCAGCGACGTCAGGGGCAAAAACATTCAGTACTTC.